Listed below are T cell receptor beta chains from one sample, sequenced in a study of cytomegalovirus exposure and HLA in healthy donors. Using immunoSEQ multiplex PCR, the repertoire was profiled, and TCRdb retains in-frame clones only, with some absent. The sample yields more than 100,000 clones, about 75% seen once. Sequencing input: PBMCs. All receptors derive from a woman aged 35 to 49 in good health and CMV-seronegative. The CDR3 runs from the conserved cysteine through the conserved F or W. D genes are given only for firm matches. Some rows have no size entry. The others give once, few or many, or a class for an expanded clone.

clone size: -; CDR3 length: 14; D gene: TRBD1; J gene: TRBJ2-7; V gene: TRBV7-2; CDR3 DNA: TGTGCCAGCAGCCTAGGACAGGGGAACTACGAGCAGTACTTC; CDR3 protein: CASSLGQGNYEQYF
clone size: -; CDR3 length: 14; D gene: -; J gene: TRBJ2-7; V gene: TRBV27; CDR3 DNA: TGTGCCAGCAGTTTATCCACGGTTTCCTACGAGCAGTACTTC; CDR3 protein: CASSLSTVSYEQYF
clone size: few; CDR3 length: 18; D gene: -; J gene: TRBJ2-1; V gene: TRBV9; CDR3 DNA: TGTGCCAGCAGCGTAGGAAGAGGGTGGGCAGAGGGTTACAATGAGCAGTTCTTC; CDR3 protein: CASSVGRGWAEGYNEQFF
clone size: -; CDR3 length: 13; D gene: -; J gene: TRBJ2-2; V gene: TRBV10-3; CDR3 DNA: TGTGCCATCAAGGGGTCTATCACCGGGGAGCTGTTTTTT; CDR3 protein: CAIKGSITGELFF
clone size: few; CDR3 length: 15; D gene: -; J gene: TRBJ2-3; V gene: TRBV10-3; CDR3 DNA: TGTGCCATCAGTGACGGACAGCCCTACGAAGATACGCAGTATTTT; CDR3 protein: CAISDGQPYEDTQYF
clone size: -; CDR3 length: 13; D gene: -; J gene: TRBJ1-1; V gene: TRBV2; CDR3 DNA: TGTGCCAGCAGTGAGGAGGGAGTGACTGAAGCTTTCTTT; CDR3 protein: CASSEEGVTEAFF
clone size: -; CDR3 length: 12; D gene: -; J gene: TRBJ2-1; V gene: TRBV10-3; CDR3 DNA: TGTGCCATCAGTGAGGTTAACAATGAGCAGTTCTTC; CDR3 protein: CAISEVNNEQFF
clone size: -; CDR3 length: 16; D gene: -; J gene: TRBJ2-6; V gene: TRBV6-6; CDR3 DNA: TGTGCCAGCAGTTACGGGCGGGGGCCTGGGGCCAACGTCCTGACTTTC; CDR3 protein: CASSYGRGPGANVLTF
clone size: once; CDR3 length: 19; D gene: -; J gene: TRBJ2-6; V gene: TRBV4-1; CDR3 DNA: TGCGCCAGCAGCCGCAATACCGGGACACTATCCTCTGGGGCCAACGTCCTGACTTTC; CDR3 protein: CASSRNTGTLSSGANVLTF
clone size: few; CDR3 length: 12; D gene: -; J gene: TRBJ1-1; V gene: TRBV30; CDR3 DNA: TGTGCCTGGAGTGACCGGGACACTGAAGCTTTCTTT; CDR3 protein: CAWSDRDTEAFF
clone size: -; CDR3 length: 14; D gene: -; J gene: TRBJ1-1; V gene: TRBV19; CDR3 DNA: TGTGCCAGTAGTATAAGTGAACGCAGCACTGAAGCTTTCTTT; CDR3 protein: CASSISERSTEAFF
clone size: -; CDR3 length: 16; D gene: TRBD2; J gene: TRBJ2-5; V gene: TRBV9; CDR3 DNA: TGTGCCAGCAGCGCCCATAGCGGGTTGCCGCAAGAGACCCAGTACTTC; CDR3 protein: CASSAHSGLPQETQYF
clone size: -; CDR3 length: 14; D gene: TRBD1; J gene: TRBJ1-2; V gene: TRBV5-8; CDR3 DNA: TGTGCCAGCAGCTTGGTAACAGGGGGGTATGGCTACACCTTC; CDR3 protein: CASSLVTGGYGYTF
clone size: once; CDR3 length: 15; D gene: TRBD2; J gene: TRBJ2-1; V gene: TRBV6-5; CDR3 DNA: TGTGCCAGCAGAATGACTAGCGGGGGGGCCAATGAGCAGTTCTTC; CDR3 protein: CASRMTSGGANEQFF
clone size: -; CDR3 length: 14; D gene: -; J gene: TRBJ1-6; V gene: TRBV25-1; CDR3 DNA: TGTGCCAGCAGTGGAGGGTCAGTTAATTCACCCCTCCACTTT; CDR3 protein: CASSGGSVNSPLHF
clone size: -; CDR3 length: 16; D gene: TRBD1; J gene: TRBJ1-1; V gene: TRBV7-9; CDR3 DNA: TGTGCCAGCAGCTCTCCGACAGGGGGCTTTTTCCCTGAAGCTTTCTTT; CDR3 protein: CASSSPTGGFFPEAFF
clone size: -; CDR3 length: 15; D gene: -; J gene: TRBJ1-2; V gene: TRBV29-1; CDR3 DNA: TGCAGCGTCGGGAGAGGGGTGGGGGAAAACTATGGCTACACCTTC; CDR3 protein: CSVGRGVGENYGYTF
clone size: -; CDR3 length: 14; D gene: -; J gene: TRBJ2-7; V gene: TRBV7-8; CDR3 DNA: TGTGCCAGCAGCTTCGGGGGACTCCAACAAAGGAGGTACTTC; CDR3 protein: CASSFGGLQQRRYF
clone size: many; CDR3 length: 14; D gene: TRBD1; J gene: TRBJ2-7; V gene: TRBV6-1; CDR3 DNA: TGTGCCAGCAGTGGACCGGGACAGGGGATTAGGCAGTACTTC; CDR3 protein: CASSGPGQGIRQYF
clone size: once; CDR3 length: 15; D gene: TRBD1; J gene: TRBJ2-7; V gene: TRBV7-9; CDR3 DNA: TGTGCCACAACCGCCGGGACAGGGGGATTCTACGAGCAGTACTTC; CDR3 protein: CATTAGTGGFYEQYF
clone size: -; CDR3 length: 14; D gene: -; J gene: TRBJ2-1; V gene: TRBV27; CDR3 DNA: TGTGCCAGCAGTTACCACTCGGGGGTTAGGGGGCAGTTCTTC; CDR3 protein: CASSYHSGVRGQFF
clone size: few; CDR3 length: 12; D gene: -; J gene: TRBJ1-2; V gene: TRBV28; CDR3 DNA: TGTGCCAGCATGATTCCCACGGGGGGCTACACCTTC; CDR3 protein: CASMIPTGGYTF
clone size: once; CDR3 length: 17; D gene: TRBD1; J gene: TRBJ1-3; V gene: TRBV7-8; CDR3 DNA: TGTGCCAGCAGCATACCGACAGGGTCCTTGAGTGGAAACACCATATATTTT; CDR3 protein: CASSIPTGSLSGNTIYF
clone size: once; CDR3 length: 13; D gene: -; J gene: TRBJ1-1; V gene: TRBV7-8; CDR3 DNA: TGTGCCAGCAGCTTTGGAGGATACACTGAAGCTTTCTTT; CDR3 protein: CASSFGGYTEAFF
clone size: -; CDR3 length: 14; D gene: -; J gene: TRBJ1-5; V gene: TRBV7-6; CDR3 DNA: TGTGCCAGCAGTTCAGGGGTTGGCAATCAGCCCCAGCATTTT; CDR3 protein: CASSSGVGNQPQHF
clone size: once; CDR3 length: 14; D gene: TRBD1; J gene: TRBJ1-2; V gene: TRBV6-4; CDR3 DNA: TGTGCCAGCAGTGATCCCGGGACAGGGAACTCCTACACCTTC; CDR3 protein: CASSDPGTGNSYTF
clone size: -; CDR3 length: 16; D gene: TRBD1; J gene: TRBJ1-4; V gene: TRBV19; CDR3 DNA: TGTGCCAGTAGATACAGGGGAGCGGCAACTAATGAAAAACTGTTTTTT; CDR3 protein: CASRYRGAATNEKLFF
clone size: -; CDR3 length: 15; D gene: TRBD2; J gene: TRBJ2-5; V gene: TRBV6-5; CDR3 DNA: TGTGCCAGCAGTTACTCGCTAGCGGGACAAGAGACCCAGTACTTC; CDR3 protein: CASSYSLAGQETQYF
clone size: -; CDR3 length: 13; D gene: -; J gene: TRBJ2-5; V gene: TRBV6-1; CDR3 DNA: TGTGCCAGCAGTGAGGTACCACTGGAGACCCAGTACTTC; CDR3 protein: CASSEVPLETQYF
clone size: -; CDR3 length: 14; D gene: -; J gene: TRBJ2-3; V gene: TRBV6-5; CDR3 DNA: TGTGCCAGCAGTCCGGGGTATAGCACAGATACGCAGTATTTT; CDR3 protein: CASSPGYSTDTQYF
clone size: -; CDR3 length: 14; D gene: -; J gene: TRBJ1-2; V gene: TRBV2; CDR3 DNA: TGTGCCAGAGTGAAGGGGGAGGGGAGGGGCGGCTACACCTTC; CDR3 protein: CARVKGEGRGGYTF